This record covers a single T cell receptor (beta chain). This sample was included in a study of human T cells and chemical hapten exposure. TCRdb analysed the RACE reads with MiXCR anew, one entry per CDR3 protein. The sample has about 140,000 distinct CDR3 sequences, about 11% seen once. Time point of the sample: patch test 2, 6 weeks after DPC sensitization. The treatment is: therapeutic diphenylcyclopropenone sensitization with weekly scalp DPC. The sequence was obtained from a woman between 45 and 60 years old with alopecia areata. Some clones in this sample may be carry-over from other donors' samples. This specimen consisted of whole blood, obtained in connection with sensitization to the hapten diphenylcyclopropenone (DPC).

CDR3 sequence (DNA): TGCGCCAGCAGCCAAGAGGGGAGGGCCAATTCACCCCTCCACTTT. Translating gives CASSQEGRANSPLHF. The chain carries TRBV4-3 and TRBJ1-6; unclear D gene. The CDR3 has 15 amino acids. The germline CDR1 and CDR2 sequences are LGHNA and YSLEER. V was pared by 0 bases and J by 7 bases, with 10 bases between.